These T cell receptor beta chains were read from a single sample in a study of monozygotic twins with inflammatory bowel disease. TCRdb derives one entry per CDR3 protein from the 5' RACE reads, leaving out DNA. The sample data list 140,000 to 150,000 distinct CDR3 sequences. Sample: blood. Receptor source: a human donor with ulcerative colitis or Crohn's disease, or a healthy co-twin of an affected twin (not recorded which). CDR3s include the opening cysteine and the closing phenylalanine or tryptophan.

V gene	J gene	CDR3 protein
TRBV18	TRBJ2-3	CASSPLSGSGTLRVTDTQYF
TRBV27	TRBJ1-4	CASSVRDTNEKLFF
TRBV5-1	TRBJ2-7	CASSLASRGEAYEQYF
TRBV24-1	TRBJ2-1	CATSDWDRVPNEQFF
TRBV7-2	TRBJ2-7	CASSRRRDRFSYEQYF
TRBV4-2	TRBJ2-5	CASRRIAGTQETQYF
TRBV28	TRBJ2-7	CASNPTGRDEQYF
TRBV30	TRBJ2-7	CAWRNPSPGPGGVSYEQYF
TRBV3-1	TRBJ1-2	CASSQPSRGANGYTF
TRBV5-1	TRBJ2-3	CASTLQGSGTDTQYF
TRBV12-3/TRBV12-4	TRBJ2-4	CASRLEGVVNIQYF
TRBV5-1	TRBJ1-2	CASSLGGQNYGYTF
TRBV7-9	TRBJ1-2	CASSRDTNYGYTF
TRBV20-1	TRBJ1-4	CSAAGQENEKLFF
TRBV9	TRBJ2-3	CASSVSVADAQYF
TRBV5-1	TRBJ2-1	CASSERDEQFF
TRBV29-1	TRBJ2-7	CSVGRGLTYEQYF
TRBV4-3	TRBJ1-1	CASSQFNRPNTEAFF
TRBV6-1	TRBJ1-5	CASEIGTLRSQPQHF
TRBV29-1	TRBJ1-5	CSVLIQGLDQPQHF
TRBV29-1	TRBJ2-1	CSVGSSGRGNEQFF
TRBV20-1	TRBJ2-7	CSASRGGHYEQYF
TRBV20-1	TRBJ1-5	CSARMGVNQPQHF
TRBV15	TRBJ2-7	CATSRGTGTYEQYF